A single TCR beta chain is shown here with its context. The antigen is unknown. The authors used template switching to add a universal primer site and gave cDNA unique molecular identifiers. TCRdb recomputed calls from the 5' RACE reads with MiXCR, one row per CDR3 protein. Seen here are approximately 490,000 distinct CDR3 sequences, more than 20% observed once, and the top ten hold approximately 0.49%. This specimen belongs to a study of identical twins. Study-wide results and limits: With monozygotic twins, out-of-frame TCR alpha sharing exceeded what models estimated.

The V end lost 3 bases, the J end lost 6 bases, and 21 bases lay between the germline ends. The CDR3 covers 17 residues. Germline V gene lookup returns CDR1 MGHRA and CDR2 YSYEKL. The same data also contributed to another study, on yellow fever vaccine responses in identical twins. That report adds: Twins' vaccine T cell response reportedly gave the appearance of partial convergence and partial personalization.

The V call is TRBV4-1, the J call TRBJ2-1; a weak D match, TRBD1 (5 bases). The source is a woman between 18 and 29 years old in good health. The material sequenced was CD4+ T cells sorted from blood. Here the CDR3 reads CASSHQPTGSRGNEQFF. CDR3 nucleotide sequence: TGCGCCAGCAGCCATCAACCCACAGGAAGTAGAGGCAATGAGCAGTTCTTC.